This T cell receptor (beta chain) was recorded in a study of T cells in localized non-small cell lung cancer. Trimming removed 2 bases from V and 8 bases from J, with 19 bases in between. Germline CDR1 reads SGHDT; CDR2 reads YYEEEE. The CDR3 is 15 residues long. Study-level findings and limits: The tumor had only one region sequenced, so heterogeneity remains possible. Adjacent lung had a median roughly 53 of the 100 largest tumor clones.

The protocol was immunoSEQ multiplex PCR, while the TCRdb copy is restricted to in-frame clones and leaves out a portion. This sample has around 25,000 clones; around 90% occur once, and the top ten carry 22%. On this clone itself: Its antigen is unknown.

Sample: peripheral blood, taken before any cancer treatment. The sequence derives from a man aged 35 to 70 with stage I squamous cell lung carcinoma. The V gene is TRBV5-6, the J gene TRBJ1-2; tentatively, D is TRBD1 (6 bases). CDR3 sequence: CASSFGGRRAGGYTF. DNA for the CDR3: TGTGCCAGCAGCTTTGGGGGCCGGAGAGCGGGAGGCTACACCTTC.